This entry lists 9 T cell receptor beta chains sequenced from one sample in a study of tissue T cells after allogeneic stem cell transplantation. The time point denotes: mouse harvest day 14 after allogeneic transplant. Tail vein injection delivered 10^7 T-cell-depleted bone marrow cells and 10^6 splenic CD5+ T cells. Sequencing was performed with immunoSEQ multiplex PCR; in TCRdb, only in-frame clones are kept and a portion is missing. Among around 2,000 clones listed, roughly two fifths were seen once. Sample: gut tissue. Receptor source: a female BALB/c mouse given C57BL/6 T cells with graft-versus-host disease after an allogeneic hematopoietic cell transplant.

On this clone: The gene names here belong to mouse. Read sequence stops 1 residue before the CDR3 end, and the germline J gene provides the missing end. The chain carries TRBV5 and TRBJ2-3; 9 bases map to TRBD2. This CDR3 contains 18 residues. The germline V gene has CDR1 LGHNA and CDR2 YNLKQL (reference sequence). V was clipped by 0 bases and J by 0 bases; unmatched bases: 7. CDR3: CASSQEGLGGSSAETLYF. The sequenced CDR3 bases are TGTGCCAGCAGCCAAGAGGGGCTGGGGGGGTCTAGTGCAGAAACGCTGTAT.

Details on this clone: All gene names here are mouse names. CDR3 loop: CASSMVPQGVSNERLFF. The covered CDR3 bases are TGTGCCAGCAGTATGGTCCCCCAGGGAGTTTCCAACGAAAGATTATTT. This chain joins TRBV19 and TRBJ1-4, with a tentative D call TRBD1 (5 bases). The missing CDR3 end, 1 residue past where the read stops, is filled in from the germline J gene. This CDR3 contains 17 residues. V lost 2 bases to trimming and J lost 0 bases, with 14 bases between them. CDR1 is FNHDT and CDR2 is SITEND in the germline V gene (reference sequence).

Notes on this clone: All gene names here are mouse names. The read ends 1 residue shy of where the CDR3 ends; the end is completed using the germline J gene. This rearrangement joins TRBV12-1 to TRBJ1-6, with 8 bases lining up with TRBD1. TRBJ1-6 is identified as an open reading frame with a role that is uncertain. Germline V gives CDR1 SGHSN, CDR2 HYEKVE. The ends lost 4 bases at V and 5 bases at J; junction bases unmatched: 0. This CDR3 contains 13 residues. CDR3 DNA, as far as it was read: TGTGCCAGCTCGGACAGGGATAATTCGCCCCTCTAC. Its protein is CASSDRDNSPLY. The whole CDR3 is CASSDRDNSPLYF.

Only a few counts were recorded for this clone. The gene names given are mouse names. The read terminates 1 residue before the CDR3 end, so the remaining end is supplied by the germline J gene. This sequence joins TRBV26 and TRBJ1-6; perhaps TRBD1 as D (5 bases). TRBJ1-6 is given ORF status, its function remaining uncertain. The CDR3 extends over 14 amino acids. Trimming took off 2 bases at V and 7 bases at J, with 9 bases between the two ends. Germline loops: CDR1 KGHPV, CDR2 FQNQEV (reference sequence). The sequenced CDR3 bases are TGTGCCAGCAGTCTGAGCAGGGTAAATTCGCCCCTCTAC. It encodes CASSLSRVNSPLY. From start to end, the CDR3 is CASSLSRVNSPLYF.

Concerning this clone: Any gene name here is a mouse gene name. Read coverage stops 1 residue before the CDR3 terminus; the germline J gene supplies the remainder. This chain connects TRBV16 to TRBJ1-1; D ambiguous. V was cut by 2 bases and J by 4 bases, with 8 bases left in between. CDR1 is SGHSA and CDR2 is FRNQAP in the germline V gene. The CDR3 runs 13 residues. The sequenced part of the CDR3 DNA is TGTGCAAGCAGCTTAAAGGGTGGCACAGAAGTCTTC. The encoded protein is CASSLKGGTEVF. In full, the CDR3 is CASSLKGGTEVFF. The full variable domain, completed using reference TRBV16 and TRBJ1-1, is NAGVIQTPRHKVTGKGQEATLWCEPISGHSAVFWYRQTIVQGLEFLTYFRNQAPIDDSGMPKERFSAQMPNQSHSTLKIQSTQPQDSAVYLCASSLKGGTEVFFGKGTRLTVV.

A word on this clone: Here the gene names and germline are mouse. The read halts 1 residue ahead of the CDR3 end, with the missing end drawn from the germline J gene. The rearrangement links TRBV26 to TRBJ1-1; D is unresolved. From germline, CDR1 is KGHPV and CDR2 FQNQEV (reference sequence). Trimming cost V 8 bases and J 0 bases, with 7 bases left between them. The CDR3 length is 12 residues. Partial CDR3 DNA: TGTGCCAGCGTAGGTGCAAACACAGAAGTCTTC. This translates into CASVGANTEVF. The whole CDR3 protein reads CASVGANTEVFF.

Turning to this clone: Gene names follow the mouse nomenclature. The observed sequence ends 1 residue before the CDR3 terminus, with the missing tail filled in from the germline J gene. The rearrangement joins TRBV26 to TRBJ2-2; D ambiguous. The germline V gene encodes CDR1 KGHPV and CDR2 FQNQEV (reference sequence). This CDR3 has 14 residues. The V and J ends lost 3 bases and 0 bases respectively, with 5 bases between them. The sequenced part of the CDR3 DNA is TGTGCCAGCAGTCTAGACGCAAACACCGGGCAGCTCTAC. Protein: CASSLDANTGQLY. The entire CDR3 protein reads CASSLDANTGQLYF.

Turning to this clone: All gene names here are mouse names. The read halts 1 residue ahead of the CDR3 end, with the missing end drawn from the germline J gene. The chain recombines TRBV3 with TRBJ2-5; tentative D call: TRBD2 (6 bases). V lost 3 bases and J lost 2, with 9 bases in between. CDR3 length: 14 residues. The V gene's germline CDR1 is SNHLY and CDR2 FYNGKV (reference sequence). The CDR3 here is CASSFLGVQDTQYF. Incomplete CDR3 DNA: TGTGCCAGCAGCTTTTTGGGGGTCCAAGACACCCAGTAC.

Of note for this clone: Gene names refer to mouse genes. The CDR3 extends 1 residue past the end of the read, so its final part is completed from the germline J gene. The V call is TRBV1, the J call TRBJ1-1; 10 nucleotides line up with TRBD1. CDR1 NSQYPW and CDR2 LRSPGD come from the germline V gene (reference sequence). V was clipped by 6 bases and J by 4 bases; unmatched bases: 2. The CDR3 is 13 residues long. This chain's CDR3 is CTCRGQGSTEVFF. CDR3 bases read: TGCACCTGCAGGGGACAGGGGAGCACAGAAGTCTTC.